This TCR beta chain was captured in a study of high-grade serous ovarian cancer treatment subgroups. Across the whole study: Mean per sample: about 14,000 reads, 7,400 or so unique TCR beta rearrangements. General study points: Clonal relatedness tracked neoantigen level, and by trend copy number and mutation load. Spatial context was lost because tumors were sequenced in bulk. Same-patient tumor repertoires overlapped at about 0.1 to 0.8; different patients barely overlapped.

By sample fraction, this clone is large (0.1 to 1%). As yet, its antigen is unknown. Profiling relied on immunoSEQ multiplex PCR, and the TCRdb table lists in-frame clones only, not all of them. The profile shows approximately 690 clones, around 70% of them singletons. Tumor samples were obtained before definitive surgery or chemotherapy. Germline CDR1 and CDR2: SGHVS and FNYEAQ. This CDR3 has 15 residues. V gave up 5 bases and J gave up 0 bases, with 11 bases separating them. The sequencing input was tumor tissue. This receptor was taken from a human donor with high-grade serous ovarian cancer. V is TRBV7-6 and J is TRBJ2-1, with D possibly matching TRBD2 (5 bases). The DNA for the CDR3 is TGTGCCAGCAGCCCAGAGGCGGGCTCCTACAATGAGCAGTTCTTC. This gives the protein CASSPEAGSYNEQFF.